The clone carrying this TCR beta chain was counted many times. The record originates from a study of patients and donors after allogeneic stem cell transplantation. In TCRdb, the RT-PCR reads were re-called with MiXCR into one record per CDR3 protein. The sample contains roughly 230,000 distinct CDR3 sequences, 12% to 15% of which appear only once. The V end lost 4 bases, the J end lost 1 base, and 8 bases lay between the germline ends. The germline V gene encodes CDR1 SGHRS and CDR2 YFSETQ. The length of the CDR3 is 13 residues. The V gene is TRBV5-1, the J gene TRBJ1-1; maybe TRBD1 (6 bases). The sequencing sample was made of blood, either unsorted or a sorted T cell fraction (not recorded which). The receptor was derived from a human donor who was either an allogeneic HSCT recipient or a stem cell or donor lymphocyte infusion donor (not recorded which). It is not recorded whose cells these are; they may come from a transplant donor. The CDR3, as DNA: TGCGCCAGCAGCCCGGGACAGAACACTGAAGCTTTCTTT. Its protein is CASSPGQNTEAFF.